The clone carrying this T cell receptor beta chain came up many times. The CDR3 sequence is 13 residues long. Trimming took off 4 bases at V and 1 base at J, with 10 bases between the two ends. Germline CDR1 SQVTM, CDR2 ANQGSEA. Separate cDNA molecules each had unique molecular identifiers attached to them. TCRdb redid the calling of the 5' RACE reads with MiXCR, one entry per CDR3 protein. Counted here are 50,000 to 70,000 distinct CDR3 sequences, around 5.7% occurring once; the ten biggest clones make up 3% to 4%. This entry belongs to a study of early T cells in non-severe SARS-CoV-2 infection. The chain recombines TRBV29-1 with TRBJ1-1; D is perhaps TRBD1 (5 bases). This sequence originates from an adult who was a healthcare worker with PCR-confirmed SARS-CoV-2 infection or an uninfected control (not recorded which). The sample here was whole blood, taken at baseline. CDR3 protein: CSVGGQGNTEAFF. DNA for the CDR3: TGCAGCGTTGGTGGGCAGGGGAACACTGAAGCTTTCTTT.